This T cell receptor beta chain originates from a study of graft-versus-host responses after intestinal transplantation. Whole-study context: Uniformly, recipients were administered anti-thymocyte globulin induction with subsequent tacrolimus and steroids for about 3 years.

Whole-study results and caveats: Detected in recipient marrow were GvH clones, some of which were first observed in ileum or blood.

V was cut by 3 bases and J by 0 bases, with 16 bases left in between. There are 17 residues in the CDR3. The germline gives CDR1 SGDLS, CDR2 YYNGEE. On this clone: Its antigen is unknown.

The method was immunoSEQ multiplex PCR; TCRdb's version includes in-frame clones alone and lacks a portion of them. Among 90,000 to 130,000 clones listed, roughly 93% were seen once. This receptor was obtained from a human donor who was the organ donor for an intestinal transplant. This sequence joins TRBV9 and TRBJ2-1; a possible D gene is TRBD2 (5 bases). Sequencing used unstimulated CD8+ T cells sorted from spleen or lymph node cells, obtained before transplant. The CDR3 DNA reads TGTGCCAGCAGCGCCCAAATATTAACTAGCTCCTACAATGAGCAGTTCTTC. Residues: CASSAQILTSSYNEQFF.